This TCR beta chain derives from a study of graft-versus-host responses after intestinal transplantation. As for the study in general: Transplantation in recipients was multivisceral, liver-intestinal, or isolated intestinal. Tacrolimus plus steroids were given to all recipients for two to three years, preceded by anti-thymocyte globulin induction. Findings and limits, study-wide: Early declines in HvG clones that occurred post-transplant were associated with peak circulating GvH clone levels.

About this clone: Its antigen is undetermined.

The germline gives CDR1 SGDLS, CDR2 YYNGEE. CDR3 size: 13 residues. V was shortened by 4 bases and J by 0 bases, with 8 bases between the two germline ends. Sequencing was performed with immunoSEQ multiplex PCR; in TCRdb, only in-frame clones are kept and a portion is missing. The sample has roughly 130,000 clones; 85% to 95% are singletons. Sample: unstimulated CD4+ T cells sorted from spleen or lymph node cells, taken before intestinal transplant. The gene calls are TRBV9 and TRBJ2-7; maybe TRBD2 (5 bases). The receptor was derived from a human donor who received an intestinal transplant. The CDR3 spells CASSTDSSYEQYF. The CDR3 coding sequence is TGTGCCAGCAGCACGGACTCCTCCTACGAGCAGTACTTC.